Presented here are 23 T cell receptor delta chains from one specimen sequenced in a study of γδ T cells in repeated Plasmodium falciparum infection. TCRdb redid clone calling on the multiplex PCR reads using CATT. The data show 90,000 or so delta-chain clones, 0.98% seen once. Flow sorting of PBMC yielded separate Vgamma9/Vdelta2+ and Vdelta2-negative gammadelta T cell populations for bulk repertoire analysis. The sequencing input was gamma-delta T cells from blood. Receptors originate from a pool of human donors (malaria-infected and uninfected, not separated).

This clone has only a few counts. Given a far larger clone just one base away, this is likely a sequencing read error. Other DNA sequences of this sample code for an identical CDR3. DNA for the CDR3: TGTGCTCTTGGAGGGGGCGTCCTCAGGATACGCTCGTACACCGATAAACTCATCTTT. It is translated as CALGGGVLRIRSYTDKLIF. The chain uses TRDV1 and TRDJ1; TRDD3 aligns across 7 bases. TCRdb supplies no J gene; here it was assigned by aligning the nucleotide sequence to germline. The germline CDR1 and CDR2 sequences are TSWWSYY and QGS. The CDR3 has 19 amino acids. Trimming at V came to 6 bases and at J to 0 bases, leaving 19 bases not matched to a gene.

Points on this clone: This DNA's translation differs at residue 12 from TCRdb's protein, which comes from a much larger clone; a read error is likely, and the protein shown is translated from the DNA. The chain is built from TRDV2 and TRDJ1, with TRDD3 matching over 7 bases. The J gene is not listed in TCRdb, so it was assigned here from a DNA match to germline. The ends lost 0 bases at V and 7 bases at J; junction bases unmatched: 13. The CDR3 is made up of 16 amino acids. CDR1 is GEAIGNYY, CDR2 EKD, per germline. The CDR3 region is CACDTLGDKVAGKLIF. As DNA, the CDR3 is TGTGCCTGTGACACCCTCGGGGATAAGGTGGCCGGTAAACTCATCTTT.

With regard to this clone: A far more abundant clone sits one base away, making this likely a read error. The same CDR3 is also encoded by other DNA sequences in this sample. The chain uses TRDV1 and TRDJ1, with D possibly being TRDD3 (5 bases). The J gene was missing in TCRdb and was found by matching the end of the DNA to germline. V was cut by 4 bases and J by 1 base, with 49 bases left in between. Germline CDR1 reads TSWWSYY; CDR2 reads QGS. The CDR3 runs to 27 residues. CDR3 coding DNA: TGTGCTCTTGGGGGCCCCAACATACCCCTCTTTGTGCGAAAGTCTTACATAAACGGGGACCTCACCGATAAACTCATCTTT. It translates to CALGGPNIPLFVRKSYINGDLTDKLIF.

About this clone itself: TCRdb pairs this DNA with a much larger clone's protein that differs at residue 7, likely a read error; the protein shown was translated from the DNA. This chain joins TRDV1 and TRDJ1, with D perhaps TRDD2 (5 bases). The J gene is not listed in TCRdb, so it was assigned here from a DNA match to germline. V lost 4 bases, J lost 7 bases, and 19 bases lay in between. From germline, CDR1 is TSWWSYY and CDR2 QGS. The CDR3 loop spans 15 amino acids. The CDR3 reads CALGAPSRATFKLIF. The CDR3 nucleotides read TGTGCTCTTGGGGCCCCTTCTCGGGCTACGTTTAAACTCATCTTT.

With respect to this clone: A far larger clone is one base from this, pointing to a likely read error. This CDR3 is also generated by other DNA sequences in the sample. This sequence joins TRDV1 and TRDJ1, with TRDD3 identical over 9 bases. TCRdb gives no J gene; it was assigned here by matching the DNA to germline. This CDR3 region has 19 residues. V dropped 9 bases and J dropped 5; count of bases not matched to a gene: 25. CDR1 is TSWWSYY, CDR2 QGS, per germline. The CDR3 region has the DNA TGTGCTCTCGAGCTAAGGCTGGGCCACGTACTGGGGGAAATAGATAAACTCATCTTT. The encoded protein is CALELRLGHVLGEIDKLIF.

This clone appeared many times. This DNA's translation differs at residue 9 from TCRdb's protein, which comes from a much larger clone; a read error is likely, and the protein shown is translated from the DNA. J is TRDJ1 and V is TRDV1; the match to TRDD3 covers 10 bases. The V and J ends lost 1 base and 0 bases, in that order; junction bases with no gene match: 14. The germline CDR1 and CDR2 sequences are TSWWSYY and QGS. CDR3 length: 20 residues. In DNA form, the CDR3 reads TGTGCTCTTGGGGAACCAAGGCGCCTTACTGGGGGATTCTACACCGATAAACTCATCTTT. Encoded protein: CALGEPRRLTGGFYTDKLIF.

Worth noting for this clone: Given a far larger clone just one base away, this is likely a sequencing read error. Additional DNA sequences in this sample encode the identical CDR3. V usage is TRDV2 and J usage is TRDJ1; 11 bases are shared with TRDD3. This CDR3 has 19 residues. V lost 2 bases to trimming and J lost 2 bases; unmatched junction nucleotides: 15. Germline assignment: CDR1 GEAIGNYY and CDR2 EKD. CDR3 sequence: CACDSSWGIQVGVTDKLIF. CDR3 sequence (DNA): TGTGCCTGTGACAGCTCCTGGGGGATACAAGTAGGGGTTACCGATAAACTCATCTTT.

A remark on this clone: The mismatch at residue 18 between this DNA's translation and the TCRdb protein of a much larger clone likely reflects a read error; the protein shown is translated from the DNA. The V gene is TRDV2, the J gene TRDJ1; TRDD3 aligns across 10 bases. TCRdb carries no J gene annotation; the J gene was assigned here by matching the DNA with germline. Per the germline V gene, CDR1 is GEAIGNYY and CDR2 is EKD. The CDR3 sequence is 22 residues long. CDR3 coding DNA: TGTGCCTGTGACACCGGGAGTTTGTATCGACTGGGGGATTTGGAATACACCAATAAACTCATCTTT. It codes for CACDTGSLYRLGDLEYTNKLIF.

With regard to this clone: Translating this DNA gives a protein that differs at residue 9 from the TCRdb one, which belongs to a much larger clone; a read error is likely, and the protein shown is this translation. The CDR3 DNA reads as TGTGCCTGTGACCCCGTGCTTTCGAGCACTGGGGGATACGATGGCGATAAACTCATCTTT. Its translation is CACDPVLSSTGGYDGDKLIF. This rearrangement joins TRDV2 to TRDJ1; 13 bases align to TRDD3. TCRdb offers no J gene call, so here the DNA was matched to germline to obtain one. This CDR3 has 20 amino acids. Germline V gene data show CDR1 as GEAIGNYY and CDR2 as EKD. J lost 4 bases, V lost 3 bases, and 19 bases had no gene match.

This clone occurred a few times. TCRdb has a much larger clone's protein, which differs at residue 5 from the translation of this DNA, likely because of a read error; what is shown is the protein translated from the DNA. The gene calls are TRDV1 and TRDJ1, with D possibly TRDD3 on 5 matching bases. The CDR3 sequence is 19 residues long. The germline CDR1 and CDR2 sequences are TSWWSYY and QGS. V lost 3 bases and J lost 1, with 24 bases in between. The CDR3 nucleotides are TGTGCTCTTGGGGATCTCTCATCTTTCATCTGGGTTAGCACCGATAAACTCATCTTT. The encoded protein is CALGDLSSFIWVSTDKLIF.

This clone showed up just a few times. A far larger clone is one base from this, pointing to a likely read error. At the DNA level, this CDR3 is encoded by other sequences in the same sample as well. The genes are TRDV2 and TRDJ3; TRDD3 matches 9 bases. The CDR3 runs 24 residues. Per germline, CDR1 GEAIGNYY and CDR2 EKD. The CDR3 nucleotides are TGTGCCTGTGACACCAGGGTCTTCAACTGGGGGACAACGCGTGACTCCTGGGACACCCGACAAATGTTTTTC. Amino acids: CACDTRVFNWGTTRDSWDTRQMFF.

In regard to this clone: TCRdb lists the protein of a much larger clone for this DNA, which differs at residue 14, so this is likely a read error; the protein given here is translated from the DNA itself. The chain is built from TRDV2 and TRDJ1, with 11 bases fitting TRDD3. TCRdb carries no J gene annotation; the J gene was assigned here by matching the DNA with germline. The CDR3 covers 19 residues. Trimming at V came to 0 bases and at J to 4 bases, leaving 15 bases not matched to a gene. From germline, CDR1 is GEAIGNYY and CDR2 EKD. The CDR3 nucleotides read TGTGCCTGTGACACCCTCGTACTGGGGGATAGGGGAGACATCGATAAACTCATCTTT. Translating gives CACDTLVLGDRGDIDKLIF.

This clone was seen only a few times. The protein that TCRdb holds for this DNA derives from a much larger clone and differs from the translated DNA at residue 10, which likely indicates a read error; the protein shown here is translated from the DNA. The CDR3 nucleotides are TGTGCTCTTGGGGAAGTACCCGCCTATATCACCGATAAACTCATCTTT. Residues: CALGEVPAYITDKLIF. The J gene was recorded as TRDJ1; no V gene was called; the D call in the table, TRDD3, was not verified against the DNA. The CDR3 is 16 residues long.

Worth noting for this clone: TCRdb shows a much larger clone's protein in place of this DNA's translation, and the two differ at residue 13, likely through a read error; the protein shown is translated from the DNA. CDR3 nucleotides: TGTGCTCTTGGGGAAAAATCGGCCTTCACTCAGCGGACGACAGCACAACTCTTCTTT. Protein: CALGEKSAFTQRTTAQLFF. This sequence joins TRDV1 and TRDJ2, with D possibly matching TRDD2 (5 bases). The J gene, missing from TCRdb, was assigned here through DNA to germline matching. CDR1 TSWWSYY and CDR2 QGS come from the germline V gene. CDR3 length equals 19 residues. V shed 2 bases and J shed 4 bases, with 23 bases lying between them.

This clone has only a few counts. The protein recorded in TCRdb matches a much larger clone and deviates from this DNA's translation at residue 6, suggesting a read error; the protein here is obtained by translating the DNA. CDR3 in amino acids: CACDIFGVGETAQLFF. Written as DNA, the CDR3 is TGTGCCTGTGACATATTTGGGGTGGGAGAGACAGCACAACTCTTCTTT. This chain uses TRDV2 with TRDJ2; TRDD3 is a possible D gene (5 bases). The germline V gene has CDR1 GEAIGNYY and CDR2 EKD. The CDR3 runs to 16 residues. V was cut by 2 bases and J by 4 bases, with 16 bases left in between.

Of note for this clone: TCRdb has a much larger clone's protein, which differs at residues 13 and 15 from the translation of this DNA, likely because of a read error; what is shown is the protein translated from the DNA. The CDR3 nucleotides are TGTGCCTGTGACACCGTAGGTCCTGGGGGATACGAAGGGCTTGCCGATAAACTCATCTTT. This translates into CACDTVGPGGYEGLADKLIF. V and J are TRDV2 and TRDJ1, with 12 nucleotides matching TRDD3. The germline CDR1 and CDR2 sequences are GEAIGNYY and EKD. J lost 3 bases, V lost 0 bases, and 16 bases had no gene match. This CDR3 is built from 20 residues.

This clone has only a few counts. A far larger clone differs by one base, so this is likely a read error. This specimen includes other DNA sequences encoding the same CDR3. The chain employs TRDV2 and TRDJ1; 11 nucleotides line up with TRDD3. The CDR3 contains 19 residues. Per the germline V gene, CDR1 is GEAIGNYY and CDR2 is EKD. CDR3 region: CACDTVRLGDTQSTDKLIF. Here the CDR3 DNA reads TGTGCCTGCGACACCGTGCGGTTGGGGGATACGCAGTCCACCGATAAACTCATCTTT.

A word on this clone: The protein given by TCRdb reflects a much larger clone and differs at residue 3 from this DNA's translation, likely from a read error; the protein shown is the DNA's translation. This CDR3 is CAYDYGGSQAWDTRQMFF. The CDR3 nucleotides are TGTGCCTATGATTATGGGGGATCCCAAGCCTGGGACACCCGACAGATGTTTTTC. The genes are TRDV2 and TRDJ3; TRDD3 matches 8 bases. No J segment appears in TCRdb, so it was assigned here by matching the sequence to germline. V shed 8 bases, J shed 2 bases, and the junction held 13 bases outside the gene matches. The CDR3 length is 18 residues. The germline gives CDR1 GEAIGNYY, CDR2 EKD.

This clone was recorded a few times. A far larger clone lies a single base away; this is likely a read error. The same CDR3 also results from other DNA sequences found in this sample. The V call is TRDV2, the J call TRDJ1, with a weak D call TRDD3 (5 bases). This CDR3 region has 14 residues. Per the germline V gene, CDR1 is GEAIGNYY and CDR2 is EKD. CDR3 amino acids: CACDRWGNTDKLIF. CDR3 bases: TGTGCCTGTGACAGGTGGGGAAACACCGATAAACTCATTTTT.

This clone has just a few counts. TCRdb's entry gives the protein of a much larger clone, which mismatches this DNA's translation at residue 14, likely from a read error; the protein reported here is translated from the DNA. The V gene is TRDV1, the J gene TRDJ1, with TRDD3 matching 13 bases. The germline V gene has CDR1 TSWWSYY and CDR2 QGS. CDR3 length equals 18 residues. The CDR3 protein is CALGEPPYWGIRTNKLIF. In DNA form, the CDR3 reads TGTGCTCTTGGGGAACCTCCGTACTGGGGGATACGCACCAATAAACTCATCTTT.

This clone was seen more than once but under ten times. The likely explanation is a read error, given a far larger clone one base away. The same CDR3 also results from other DNA sequences found in this sample. The chain employs TRDV1 and TRDJ3; TRDD3 agrees at 9 bases. Matching the DNA to germline supplied the J gene, which TCRdb does not give. Germline CDR1 and CDR2: TSWWSYY and QGS. There are 29 residues in the CDR3. The V segment lost 5 bases and the J segment 0 bases; nucleotides outside the gene matches: 38. The chain's CDR3 is CALGPQTAGLLPTVLGDTIRSWDTRQMFF. CDR3 in DNA: TGTGCTCTTGGGCCACAGACCGCCGGCCTTCTTCCCACCGTACTGGGGGACACGATTCGCTCCTGGGACACCCGACAGATGTTTTTC.

Points on this clone: It is likely a read error: a sequence one base away is far more abundant. In the same sample, other DNA sequences code for this CDR3. The V gene call reads TRDV1; no J gene was called; the table's TRDD3 call for D was not verified on the DNA. Germline V gene sequence: CDR1 TSWWSYY, CDR2 QGS. The CDR3 is made up of 19 amino acids. Here the CDR3 DNA reads TGTGCTCTTGGGGACCCTTCCTACGCTGGGGGATTCGCCACCGATAAGCTCATCTTT. Protein sequence: CALGDPSYAGGFATDKLIF.

No J gene was assigned, while the V gene was called as TRDV1; the tabulated D call, TRDD3, remains unverified against the DNA. CDR1 and CDR2 from the germline V gene are TSWWSYY and QGS. The CDR3 length is 21 residues. The chain's CDR3 is CALGEISRYWGTERDKEKRIF. The CDR3 bases are TGTGCTCTTGGGGAAATTTCCCGCTACTGGGGAACAGAGAGGGACAAAGAGAAACGAATCTTT.